This T cell receptor (beta chain) was sequenced during a study of T cell responses to AZD1222 COVID-19 vaccine. Broader study findings: Just 5 to 7 AZD1222 recipients tested seropositive at baseline. Sampled repertoires all dated from after the peak T cell response.

This clone was counted once. As yet, its antigen is unknown. Sequencing was performed with immunoSEQ multiplex PCR; in TCRdb, only in-frame clones are kept and a portion is missing. The table includes 55,000 to 75,000 clones, roughly 89% detected once. The clonotype comes from an adult in good health. Here the sequenced sample was peripheral blood, taken on day 0 of AZD1222 vaccination.

As DNA, the CDR3 is TGTGCCAGTAGTAGGTTAGGACCGGAGACCCAGTACTTC. It yields the protein CASSRLGPETQYF. The gene calls are TRBV19 and TRBJ2-5; D call uncertain. From germline, CDR1 is LNHDA and CDR2 SQIVND (reference sequence). The V and J ends lost 4 bases and 5 bases respectively, with 11 bases between them. This CDR3 spans 13 amino acids.